This entry describes one T cell receptor (beta chain). The entry originates in a study of T cells in Graves' hyperthyroidism and ophthalmopathy. Researchers amplified the TCR beta CDR3 regions from RNA transcripts. TCR CDR3 underwent first-round RT-PCR with the HTBI primer set. TCRdb called the multiplex PCR reads again in MiXCR, with one record for every CDR3 protein. The sample includes hundreds of thousands of distinct CDR3 sequences, around 38% of them seen just once. Germline V gene sequence: CDR1 SGHTA, CDR2 FQGNSA. The CDR3 extends over 12 amino acids. Trimming removed 7 bases from V and 3 bases from J, with 10 bases in between. PBMCs were collected from an approximately 10 ml volume of fresh peripheral blood.

The clonotype originates from a man aged 18-30 years with Graves' hyperthyroidism. This rearrangement joins TRBV7-2 to TRBJ2-7, with unresolved D. Material: blood. The CDR3 DNA sequence: TGTGCCAGCAAGGGTGATAGCTACGAGCAGTACTTC. Translation gives CASKGDSYEQYF. Full variable domain (rest looked up from reference TRBV7-2 and TRBJ2-7): GAGVSQSPSNKVTEKGKDVELRCDPISGHTALYWYRQSLGQGLEFLIYFQGNSAPDKSGLPSDRFSAERTGGSVSTLTIQRTQQEDSAVYLCASKGDSYEQYFGPGTRLTVT.